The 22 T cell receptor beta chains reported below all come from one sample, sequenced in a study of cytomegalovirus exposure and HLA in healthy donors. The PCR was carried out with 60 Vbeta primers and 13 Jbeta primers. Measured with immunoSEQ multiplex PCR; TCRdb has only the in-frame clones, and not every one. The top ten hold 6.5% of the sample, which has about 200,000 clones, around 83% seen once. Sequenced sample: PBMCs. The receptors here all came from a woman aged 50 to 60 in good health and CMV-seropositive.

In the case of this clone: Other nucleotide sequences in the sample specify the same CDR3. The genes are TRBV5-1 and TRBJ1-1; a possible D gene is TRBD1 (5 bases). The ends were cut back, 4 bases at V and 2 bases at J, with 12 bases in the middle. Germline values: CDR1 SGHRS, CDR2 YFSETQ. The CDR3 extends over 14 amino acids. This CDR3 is CASSPPGGNTEAFF. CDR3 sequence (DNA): TGCGCCAGCAGCCCCCCGGGGGGTAACACTGAAGCTTTCTTT.

CDR3 DNA sequence: TGTGCCAGCAGGGACACGGGACAGGGAGCCTATGGCTACACCTTC. It encodes CASRDTGQGAYGYTF. The rearrangement joins TRBV2 to TRBJ1-2; 9 positions match TRBD1. Germline values: CDR1 SNHLY, CDR2 FYNNEI. V was pared by 6 bases and J by 4 bases, with 9 bases of the junction left unmatched. The CDR3 has 15 residues.

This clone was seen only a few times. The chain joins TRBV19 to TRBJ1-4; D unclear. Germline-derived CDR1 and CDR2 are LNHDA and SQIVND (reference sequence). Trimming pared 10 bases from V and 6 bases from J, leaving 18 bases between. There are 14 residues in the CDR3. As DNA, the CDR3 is TGTGCCACCCGGTTAGGGCCGCGGGATGAAAAACTGTTTTTT. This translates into CATRLGPRDEKLFF.

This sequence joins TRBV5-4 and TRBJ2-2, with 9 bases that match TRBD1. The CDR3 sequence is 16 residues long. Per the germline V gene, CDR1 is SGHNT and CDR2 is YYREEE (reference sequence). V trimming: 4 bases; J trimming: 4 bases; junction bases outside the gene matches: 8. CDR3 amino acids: CASSPDRGWTTGELFF. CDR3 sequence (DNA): TGTGCCAGCAGCCCGGACAGGGGATGGACCACCGGGGAGCTGTTTTTT.

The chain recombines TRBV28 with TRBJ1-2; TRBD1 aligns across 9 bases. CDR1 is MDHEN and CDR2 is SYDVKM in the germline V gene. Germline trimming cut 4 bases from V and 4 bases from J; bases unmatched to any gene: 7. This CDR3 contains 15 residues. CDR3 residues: CASSSGGQGGYGYTF. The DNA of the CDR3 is TGTGCCAGCAGTTCTGGGGGACAGGGAGGCTATGGCTACACCTTC.

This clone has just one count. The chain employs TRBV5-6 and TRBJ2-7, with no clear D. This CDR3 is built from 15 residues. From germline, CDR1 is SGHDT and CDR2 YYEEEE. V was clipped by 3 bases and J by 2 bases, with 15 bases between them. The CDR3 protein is CASSSWISGAYEQYF. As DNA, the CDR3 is TGTGCCAGCAGCTCGTGGATCTCAGGTGCCTACGAGCAGTACTTC. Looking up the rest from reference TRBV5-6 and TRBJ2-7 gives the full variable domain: DAGVTQSPTHLIKTRGQQVTLRCSPKSGHDTVSWYQQALGQGPQFIFQYYEEEERQRGNFPDRFSGHQFPNYSSELNVNALLLGDSALYLCASSSWISGAYEQYFGPGTRLTVT.

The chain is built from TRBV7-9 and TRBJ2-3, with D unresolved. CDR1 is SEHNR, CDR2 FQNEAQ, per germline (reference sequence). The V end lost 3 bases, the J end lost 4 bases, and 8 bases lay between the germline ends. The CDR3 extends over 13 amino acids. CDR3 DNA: TGTGCCAGCAGCTTTGGTGGAGCAGATACGCAGTATTTT. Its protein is CASSFGGADTQYF.

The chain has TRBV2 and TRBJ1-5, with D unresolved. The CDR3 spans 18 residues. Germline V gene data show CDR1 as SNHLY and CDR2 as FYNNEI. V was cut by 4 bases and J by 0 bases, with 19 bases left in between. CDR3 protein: CASSADEQRTSSNQPQHF. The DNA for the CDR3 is TGTGCCAGCAGTGCGGATGAGCAGCGGACCTCTAGCAATCAGCCCCAGCATTTT.

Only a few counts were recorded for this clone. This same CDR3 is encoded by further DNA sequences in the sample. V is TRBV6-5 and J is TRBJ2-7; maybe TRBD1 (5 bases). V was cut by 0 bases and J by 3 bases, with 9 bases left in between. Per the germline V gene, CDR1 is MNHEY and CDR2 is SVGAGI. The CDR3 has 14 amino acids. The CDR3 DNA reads TGTGCCAGCAGTTACTCTGGGCAGGGCTACGAGCAGTACTTC. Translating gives CASSYSGQGYEQYF.

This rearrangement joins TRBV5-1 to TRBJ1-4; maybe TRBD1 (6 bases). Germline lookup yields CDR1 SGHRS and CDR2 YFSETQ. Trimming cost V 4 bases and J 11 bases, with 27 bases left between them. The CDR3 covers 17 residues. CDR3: CASSDRVRDTQKEKLFF. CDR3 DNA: TGCGCCAGCAGCGATAGGGTGAGGGACACCCAGAAAGAGAAACTGTTTTTT.

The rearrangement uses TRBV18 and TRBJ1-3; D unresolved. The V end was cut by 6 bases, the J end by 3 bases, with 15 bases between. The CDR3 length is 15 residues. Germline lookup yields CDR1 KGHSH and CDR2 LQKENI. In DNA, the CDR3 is TGTGCCAGCTCGCAAACAGTCGAAAGTGGAAACACCATATATTTT. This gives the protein CASSQTVESGNTIYF.

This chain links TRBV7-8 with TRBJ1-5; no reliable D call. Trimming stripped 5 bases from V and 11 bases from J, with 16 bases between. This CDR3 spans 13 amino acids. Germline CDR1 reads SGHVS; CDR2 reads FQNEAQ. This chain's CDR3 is CASSPGQSLAQHF. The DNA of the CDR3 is TGTGCCAGCAGCCCGGGTCAGTCCTTGGCCCAGCATTTT.

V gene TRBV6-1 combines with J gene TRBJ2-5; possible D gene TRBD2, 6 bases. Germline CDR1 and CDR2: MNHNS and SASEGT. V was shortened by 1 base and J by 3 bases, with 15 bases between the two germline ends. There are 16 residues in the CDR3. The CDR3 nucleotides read TGTGCCAGCAGTGAAGTCAGGTGGGGAGGAAAAGAGACCCAGTACTTC. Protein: CASSEVRWGGKETQYF.

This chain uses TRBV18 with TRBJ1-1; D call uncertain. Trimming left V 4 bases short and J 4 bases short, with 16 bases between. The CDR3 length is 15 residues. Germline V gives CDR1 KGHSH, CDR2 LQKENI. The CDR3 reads CASSLTSGVPTEAFF. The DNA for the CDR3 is TGTGCCAGCTCACTTACATCAGGTGTCCCCACTGAAGCTTTCTTT.

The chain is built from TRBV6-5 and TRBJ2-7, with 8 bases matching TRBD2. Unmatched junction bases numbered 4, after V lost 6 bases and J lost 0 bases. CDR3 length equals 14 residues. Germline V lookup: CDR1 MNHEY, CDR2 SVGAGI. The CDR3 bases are TGTGCCAGCAGAACCAGCGGGAGCTCCTACGAGCAGTACTTC. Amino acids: CASRTSGSSYEQYF.

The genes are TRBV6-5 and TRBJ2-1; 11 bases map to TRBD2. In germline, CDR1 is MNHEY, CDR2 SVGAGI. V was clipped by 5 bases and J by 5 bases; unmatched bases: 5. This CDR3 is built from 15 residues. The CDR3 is CASSAGLAGNNEQFF. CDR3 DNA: TGTGCCAGCAGTGCCGGACTAGCGGGCAACAATGAGCAGTTCTTC.

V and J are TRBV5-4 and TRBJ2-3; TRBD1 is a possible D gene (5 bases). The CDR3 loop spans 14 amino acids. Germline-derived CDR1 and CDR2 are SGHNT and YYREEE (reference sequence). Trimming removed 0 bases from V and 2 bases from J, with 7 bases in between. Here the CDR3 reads CASSLGQNTDTQYF. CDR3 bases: TGTGCCAGCAGCTTGGGACAGAACACAGATACGCAGTATTTT.

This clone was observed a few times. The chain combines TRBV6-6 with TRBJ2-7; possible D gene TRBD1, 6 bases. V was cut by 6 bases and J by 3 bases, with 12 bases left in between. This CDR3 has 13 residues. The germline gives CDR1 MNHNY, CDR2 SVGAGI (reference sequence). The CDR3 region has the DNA TGTGCCAGCAGCGGGGACACCTTCTACGAGCAGTACTTC. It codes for CASSGDTFYEQYF.

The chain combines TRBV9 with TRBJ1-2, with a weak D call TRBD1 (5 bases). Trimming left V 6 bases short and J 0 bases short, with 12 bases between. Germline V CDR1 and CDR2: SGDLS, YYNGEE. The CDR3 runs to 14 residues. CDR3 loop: CASTQGLANYGYTF. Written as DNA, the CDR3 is TGTGCCAGCACCCAGGGTTTGGCTAACTATGGCTACACCTTC.

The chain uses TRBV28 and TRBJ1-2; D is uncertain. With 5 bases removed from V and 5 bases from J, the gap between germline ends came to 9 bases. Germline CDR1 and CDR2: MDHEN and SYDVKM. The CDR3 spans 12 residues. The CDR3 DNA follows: TGTGCCAGCAGTCCAAGCGATTATGGCTACACCTTC. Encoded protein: CASSPSDYGYTF.

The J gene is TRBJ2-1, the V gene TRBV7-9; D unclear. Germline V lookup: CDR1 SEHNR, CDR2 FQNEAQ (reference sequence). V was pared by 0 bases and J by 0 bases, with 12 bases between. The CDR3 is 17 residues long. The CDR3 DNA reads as TGTGCCAGCAGCTTAGCCCTAATCCTGAGCTCCTACAATGAGCAGTTCTTC. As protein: CASSLALILSSYNEQFF.

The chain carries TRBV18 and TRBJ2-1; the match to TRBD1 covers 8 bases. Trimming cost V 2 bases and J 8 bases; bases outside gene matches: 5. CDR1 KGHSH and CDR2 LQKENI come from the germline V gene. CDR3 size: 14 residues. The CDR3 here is CASSPNQGADEQFF. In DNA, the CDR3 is TGTGCCAGCTCACCAAACCAGGGGGCTGATGAGCAGTTCTTC.